The text below deals with one T cell receptor (beta chain). This clonotype has at least ten counts. Its antigen has not been determined. There are no base qualities to consult, and no much larger clone falls within one base. As encoded in the germline V gene (reference sequence), CDR1 is DFQATT while CDR2 is SNEGSKA. The CDR3 runs 13 residues from the cysteine to the phenylalanine. Only CDR3 DNA remains: 39 bases, in frame from the first base. Trimming removed 0 bases from V and 6 bases from J, leaving 11 bases between the germline ends. This entry belongs to a study of Graves' ophthalmopathy and Graves' hyperthyroidism (dated by TCRdb to the late 2010s). Concerning the study at large: Peripheral blood was collected at initial diagnosis, prior to any treatment. To tell Graves' ophthalmopathy apart from Graves' hyperthyroidism, and to predict which patients would progress to ophthalmopathy, the study relied on TCR beta repertoire signatures. In total, approximately 130 blood samples were TCR-sequenced: some 43 ophthalmopathy, some 72 hyperthyroidism and approximately 17 hyperthyroidism-to-ophthalmopathy patients. To explore V-J signatures that separate ophthalmopathy from hyperthyroidism, a discovery set of approximately 100 patients was enrolled, consisting of about 45 with ophthalmopathy and roughly 57 with stable hyperthyroidism. An independent validation cohort was composed of fewer than 20 hyperthyroidism patients and approximately 15 patients who later progressed from hyperthyroidism to ophthalmopathy. In roughly six hyperthyroidism patients, the T-cell repertoires found in thyroid tissue were compared with those found in blood. Following sample collection, hyperthyroidism patients were given methimazole at a starting dose of 30 mg daily, and ophthalmopathy patients were given high-dose intravenous methylprednisolone. The 85 to 100 discovery patients were randomly split 7:3 into training and test sets. Study-wide conclusions, independent of this receptor: In validation, the model predicted ophthalmopathy progression with 55% to 71% sensitivity and around 72% specificity; some twelve predicted patients were CT-confirmed with GO in a median of about 6.1 months. The 13-signature model separated ophthalmopathy from stable hyperthyroidism with approximately 88% sensitivity and about 84% specificity in cross-validation, and 80%/75% in the test set. Most of the expanded thyroid clonotypes with a frequency above 0.001 were also detected in blood, and it was suggested that the thyroid immune response may be reflected by blood repertoires. No statistical method was used to set the sample size in advance, and the investigators knew which group each participant was assigned to.

For repertoire sequencing, TCR beta CDR3 regions were amplified from RNA transcripts. HTBI primers and the Qiagen OneStep RT-PCR kit were used in a first-round RT-PCR, which was followed by a second-round multiplex PCR, size selection and purification. Libraries were sequenced on an Illumina HiSeq2000 using paired-end 100 bp reads. The published analysis was carried out like this. SOAPnuke was used to process the reads, removing any read that contained adapters or uncalled bases, had a mean Phred below 15, or lacked an exact match to the constant primer or identifier. High-quality paired reads were merged with COPE v1.2.5. Clonotypes were defined as unique nucleotide sequences and were aligned to IMGT TRB V, D and J references using MiTCR v1.1. Analysis was restricted to V-J combinations with a frequency above 0.0001, which covered over 98% of repertoires. For each V-J combination, a TCR clonal expansion and chaos score was defined as the ratio of F50 clonal expansion to chaos observed in the TCRdist matrix. Features were reduced by Welch's t-statistics and random forest to 10 to 15 V-J combinations, which fed a naive Bayes classifier. The similarity between thyroid and blood repertoires was quantified using the Morisita-Horn index. TCRdb took the public reads, trimmed them with fastp at Q25, ran MiXCR for clone calling and kept in-frame beta chains. Each CDR3 protein gets just one entry, which takes the most common genes and DNA from the rows behind it. The V and J calls were determined by TCRdb, not by the authors. The sample contains some 390,000 distinct CDR3 sequences, about 16% of them found a single time. Jointly, the top ten make up roughly 1.4% of the sample.

Ophthalmopathy patients had moderately to severely active disease, Clinical Activity Score of at least 3, NOSPECS grade of at least 4, and disease duration under 3 months. Anyone with other autoimmune diseases, uncontrolled infections, pregnancy or lactation was excluded from the study. Clinical symptoms, serum thyroxine, TRAb, thyroid ultrasound and orbital computed tomography were used for diagnosis. Using Ficoll-Paque density gradient centrifugation, PBMCs were isolated from 10 ml of fresh peripheral blood. Trizol reagent was used to extract the total RNA, and its quality was then checked on an Agilent 2100 Bioanalyzer.

The clonotype was recovered from a woman aged 18-29 years with Graves' ophthalmopathy. Donor details come from another sample of the same person, matched by shared clones. Sequencing used peripheral blood. Recombination joined TRBV20-1 with TRBJ2-5; too little of a D gene remains to name it. Here the CDR3 is given as CSARDRFRKTQYF. The DNA sequence reads TGCAGTGCTAGAGATAGGTTCCGGAAGACCCAGTACTTC.